The following is a T cell receptor beta chain sequence with its context. The sample holds one count of this clone. Its antigen is still unknown. There are no base qualities to consult, and no much larger clone falls within one base. Read against the paper, the sample's time point label means: baseline before first vaccination. Vaccinee samples were obtained from the UK trials COV001 and COV002, which included a single-blind randomized controlled phase 2/3 trial of AZD1222 (ChAdOx1 nCoV-19) in healthy adults. For TCRbeta chain sequencing, PBMC samples from trial participants were taken at day 0 and at day 28 after the second dose. The CDR3 regions of human TCRbeta chains were analyzed by immunosequencing. In the source study's methods: Repertoire TCRs were matched against a reference library of SARS-CoV-2-specific TCRs generated with the MIRA antigen-specificity platform. Breadth was defined as the fraction of unique TCRs that were SARS-CoV-2-associated, and depth was defined as the fraction of total T cells that were SARS-CoV-2-associated. Using the MIRA data, each spike-specific TCR was mapped to the spike region that the TCR reacts to and placed in a CD4 or CD8 class. Log10-transformed breadth and depth values were compared by one-way ANOVA with Sidak's multiple comparisons tests. The immuneACCESS repertoire file appears here via TCRdb, limited to in-frame rearrangements. These files lack a portion of the clones; in checked studies, under half of the deficit traces to unresolved V genes, and the cause of the others is not known. The V and J calls and the clone size are those of that table, but D and trimming were determined from the DNA. The sample profile shows about 100,000 clones; around 87% of them were found once. Roughly 3% of the sample comes from the top ten.

This record comes from a study of T cell responses to AZD1222 COVID-19 vaccine (dated by TCRdb to the early 2020s). In terms of the full investigation: AZD1222 recipients with second doses at about 4 weeks or about 12 weeks were pooled, because spike-specific TCR depth and breadth did not differ between schedules. A total of 233 trial participants underwent TCR sequencing, of whom some 210 received two doses of AZD1222 and about 26 received two doses of the MenACWY control vaccine. Trial participants were enrolled by age into subgroups of 18-55, 56-69 and 70-plus years, and approximately 150, 30 and 60 TCR-sequenced participants, respectively, were included in these subgroups.

The full study reports these points: Participants were mostly white British and included more females than males, and it was suggested by the authors that clonal diversity may have been underestimated. Epitopes outside the regions mutated in the B.1.351 and B.1.1.7 variants were reportedly recognized by nearly half of the unique spike-specific TCRs. After two AZD1222 doses, spike-specific TCR breadth and depth were significantly higher than at day 0 and than in MenACWY recipients. Because no day 14 peak-response samples were available, repertoires were characterized only after the peak T cell response. The 56-69-year group was small, and its depth increase did not reach significance, likely because of low power. Conclusions about previously exposed vaccinees are limited because only 5 or 6 AZD1222 recipients were SARS-CoV-2 seropositive at baseline. The vaccine-associated CD4 TCRs covered the entire spike protein, and the dominant responses fell in regions 160-218 and 743-854.

This receptor was obtained from an adult in good health. This specimen was peripheral blood, taken on day 0 of AZD1222 vaccination.

The sequenced DNA: TGTGCCAGCAGTGCCCTCCTGCAATCTAAAAGATACAATGAGCAGTTCTTC. Translation gives CASSALLQSKRYNEQFF. This chain is built from TRBV6-4 and TRBJ2-1; the D gene assignment is ambiguous. At the junction V is shortened by 4 bases and J by 4 bases, with 20 bases in between. Per the germline V gene, MRHNA is the CDR1 and SNTAGT is the CDR2. The cysteine opens and the phenylalanine closes a CDR3 of 17 amino acids. The entry retains the CDR3 DNA only, 51 bases that are in frame from base 1.